Presented here are 6 T cell receptor beta chains from one specimen sequenced in a study of blood T cell repertoires in COVID-19. Sequenced by immunoSEQ multiplex PCR; TCRdb stores in-frame clones only, minus some. The sample has over 200,000 clones, 65% to 85% seen once. Sequenced material: PBMCs or T cells enriched from blood (not recorded which). These receptors all stem from a woman aged 40 to 50 who had recovered from COVID-19.

V usage is TRBV4-2 and J usage is TRBJ2-7; 10 bases are a match to TRBD2. Trimming removed 0 bases from V and 4 bases from J; junction bases left unmatched: 6. The V gene's germline CDR1 is LGHNA and CDR2 YNFKEQ. The CDR3 is made up of 16 amino acids. CDR3 loop: CASSQEQREGPYEQYF. The DNA of the CDR3 is TGTGCCAGCAGCCAAGAACAGCGGGAGGGTCCTTACGAGCAGTACTTC.

The genes are TRBV19 and TRBJ1-1; D unclear. Germline V gene lookup returns CDR1 LNHDA and CDR2 SQIVND (reference sequence). The CDR3 sequence is 15 residues long. V was clipped by 7 bases and J by 1 base, with 16 bases between them. The DNA of the CDR3 is TGTGCCAGTACCTTCTTCACCGGCGGGAACACTGAAGCTTTCTTT. As protein: CASTFFTGGNTEAFF.

The chain is built from TRBV2 and TRBJ1-1; D unresolved. The V gene lost 6 bases and the J gene lost 1 base, with 15 bases spanning the gap. The CDR3 sequence is 15 residues long. CDR1 and CDR2 (germline): SNHLY, FYNNEI. Here the CDR3 DNA reads TGTGCCAGCAGCACTAGATCGGGTCCGAACACTGAAGCTTTCTTT. This translates into CASSTRSGPNTEAFF.

The chain combines TRBV5-4 with TRBJ2-5; 9 bases are shared with TRBD2. The CDR3 contains 16 residues. CDR1 and CDR2 (germline): SGHNT, YYREEE (reference sequence). Germline trimming cut 1 base from V and 3 bases from J; bases unmatched to any gene: 7. In nucleotides, the CDR3 is TGTGCCAGCAGCTTGCCCTTAGCGGGGGAAAAAGAGACCCAGTACTTC. This codes for CASSLPLAGEKETQYF.

The chain uses TRBV19 and TRBJ2-3, with 7 bases that match TRBD2. Germline V gene data show CDR1 as LNHDA and CDR2 as SQIVND (reference sequence). V was pared by 6 bases and J by 3 bases, with 15 bases of the junction left unmatched. The CDR3 is 17 amino acids. The DNA for the CDR3 is TGTGCCAGTAGCACACCCAGGCGGGGAGGGTGGACAGATACGCAGTATTTT. Translated: CASSTPRRGGWTDTQYF.

V usage is TRBV9 and J usage is TRBJ2-7, with 7 bases aligning to TRBD1. V was pared by 2 bases and J by 2 bases, with 4 bases of the junction left unmatched. Per germline, CDR1 SGDLS and CDR2 YYNGEE. The CDR3 extends over 14 amino acids. The CDR3 region is CASSVGQVPYEQYF. CDR3 bases: TGTGCCAGCAGCGTCGGACAGGTCCCCTACGAGCAGTACTTC.